The clone carrying this TCR beta chain appeared once. As yet, its antigen is unknown. The data were obtained in a study of beta chain features in type 1 diabetes. This CDR3 region has 13 residues. Germline V gene sequence: CDR1 GTSNPN, CDR2 SVGIG (reference sequence). V was clipped by 2 bases and J by 2 bases, with 9 bases between them. TCRB transcripts that were expressed got sequenced, as all of the isolated RNA had been reverse transcribed. Repertoires were generated with immunoSEQ multiplex PCR, while TCRdb's copy carries only in-frame clones and drops some. The repertoire holds 150,000 to 200,000 clones, roughly 60% seen once, with about 0.089% in the top ten. Regarding the study as a whole: Type 1 diabetes patients had moderately but significantly shorter TCRB CDR3s in all four CD4+ subsets.

This receptor was taken from a man aged 25-45 years with type 1 diabetes. J is TRBJ1-1 and V is TRBV30, with D maybe TRBD1 (6 bases). The sequenced material came from naive CD4+ T cells from blood. CDR3 sequence (DNA): TGTGCCTGGAGTAGACAGGTTAACACTGAAGCTTTCTTT. Encoded protein: CAWSRQVNTEAFF.